This T cell receptor beta chain is from a study of CD8 T cells in Susac syndrome. This CDR3 spans 14 amino acids. Per the germline V gene, CDR1 is KGHSH and CDR2 is LQKENI. V lost 5 bases, J lost 0 bases, and 2 bases stayed unmatched. TCR beta was sequenced from blood CD8+ and CD4+ T cells. An amount of RNA that ranged from roughly 0.45 to 1 ug was reverse transcribed with random hexamers. The CDR3 of TCR beta was amplified by immunoSEQ multiplex PCR across 54 Vbeta and 13 Jbeta. TCRdb redid the calling of the immunoSEQ multiplex PCR reads with MiXCR, one entry per CDR3 protein. The sample carries more than 85,000 distinct CDR3 sequences, 96% recorded once.

Material: CD4+ T cells from PBMCs. The chain employs TRBV18 and TRBJ1-2, with 8 bases that match TRBD1. This TCR was recovered from a human donor in good health. The CDR3 DNA is TGTGCCAGCTCAGCGGACAGGGCTAACTATGGCTACACCTTC. Translating gives CASSADRANYGYTF.